This is a list of T cell receptor beta chains from one sample in a study of shared T cell receptors in the human thymus. Assay: immunoSEQ multiplex PCR; the TCRdb copy retains only in-frame clones and omits some. Of under 700,000 clones listed, more than 75% were seen once; the top ten hold 0.013%. A further study also used this sample, focusing on human thymus T cells.

Material for sequencing was thymocytes. The receptor source for this set is a boy in the first two years of life with a congenital heart defect. CDR3s include the opening cysteine and the closing phenylalanine or tryptophan. The D gene is left open where the match is weak. Not all rows give a size; the values are once, few, many and, for expanded clones, a class.

j_call clone_size d_call v_call cdr3_aa cdr3_nt
TRBJ1-1 NA TRBD1 TRBV29-1 CSASSTGMNTEAFF TGCAGCGCTTCTTCGACAGGGATGAACACTGAAGCTTTCTTT
TRBJ2-6 NA NA TRBV18 CASSPATGGASSGANVLTF TGTGCCAGCTCACCGGCTACAGGGGGGGCTAGCTCTGGGGCCAACGTCCTGACTTTC
TRBJ2-7 NA TRBD2 TRBV5-1 CASSRREGPYEQYF TGCGCCAGCAGCCGACGGGAGGGGCCCTACGAGCAGTACTTC
TRBJ1-1 NA NA TRBV19 CASSLLGGGTEAFF TGTGCCAGTAGCCTCCTCGGGGGGGGGACTGAAGCTTTCTTT
TRBJ2-2 NA NA TRBV27 CASSQTRNTGELFF TGTGCCAGCAGTCAGACTAGAAACACCGGGGAGCTGTTTTTT
TRBJ2-7 NA NA TRBV11-2 CASSRKPGRKYF TGTGCCAGCAGCCGAAAGCCGGGGAGGAAGTACTTC
TRBJ2-7 NA TRBD1 TRBV6-5 CASSYFGDRGQYF TGTGCCAGCAGTTACTTCGGCGACAGGGGGCAGTACTTC
TRBJ2-7 NA NA TRBV27 CASRPLRGRDEQYF TGTGCCAGCAGGCCTCTAAGGGGCCGGGACGAGCAGTACTTC
TRBJ1-5 NA NA TRBV28 CASSSQDLCNQPQHF TGTGCCAGCAGTTCGCAGGATCTTTGCAATCAGCCCCAGCATTTT
TRBJ2-3 NA NA TRBV27 CASSPKRTDTQYF TGTGCCAGCAGTCCTAAGCGCACAGATACGCAGTATTTT
TRBJ1-2 NA TRBD1 TRBV15 CATSGDREFTNYGYTF TGTGCCACCAGCGGGGACAGGGAATTTACTAACTATGGCTACACCTTC
TRBJ2-2 NA TRBD2 TRBV5-1 CASKPGTSGNTGELFF TGCGCCAGCAAACCCGGGACTAGCGGGAACACCGGGGAGCTGTTTTTT
TRBJ2-5 NA TRBD2 TRBV12-5 CASGLDREAPQETQYF TGTGCTAGTGGTTTGGATCGGGAGGCCCCCCAAGAGACCCAGTACTTC
TRBJ2-2 NA NA TRBV7-3 CASSNRGAPGELFF TGTGCCAGCAGCAACCGGGGGGCGCCCGGGGAGCTGTTTTTT
TRBJ2-7 NA TRBD2 TRBV5-1 CASSPDPLAGPAGEQYF TGCGCCAGCAGCCCTGACCCCCTAGCGGGACCCGCCGGGGAGCAGTACTTC
TRBJ2-2 NA TRBD2 TRBV5-5 CASSKGLAGARGNTGELFF TGTGCCAGCAGCAAGGGACTAGCGGGGGCGAGAGGTAACACCGGGGAGCTGTTTTTT
TRBJ2-7 NA NA TRBV10-1 CASSGGGVNEQYF TGCGCCAGCAGTGGAGGAGGGGTGAACGAGCAGTACTTC
TRBJ2-3 NA NA TRBV19 CASSALGTGESTDTQYF TGTGCCAGTAGTGCCCTAGGTACGGGAGAAAGCACAGATACGCAGTATTTT
TRBJ1-1 once NA TRBV6-1 CASNPRTWNTEAFF TGTGCCAGCAACCCCCGGACATGGAACACTGAAGCTTTCTTT
TRBJ2-5 NA NA TRBV7-2 CASTLTVSRAQYF TGTGCCAGCACCCTTACGGTGTCTCGGGCCCAGTACTTC
TRBJ2-7 once TRBD2 TRBV5-6 CASSWGTSGTYEQYF TGTGCCAGCAGCTGGGGGACTAGCGGGACCTACGAGCAGTACTTC
TRBJ2-1 NA NA TRBV25-1 CASRGGDNEQFF TGTGCCAGCAGGGGCGGGGACAATGAGCAGTTCTTC
TRBJ1-1 NA NA TRBV7-9 CASSLVGEGPGPFF TGTGCCAGCAGCTTAGTGGGGGAGGGGCCTGGACCTTTCTTT
TRBJ2-3 few TRBD1 TRBV5-4 CASSLGQGAVSDTQYF TGTGCCAGCAGCTTGGGGCAGGGGGCTGTGTCAGATACGCAGTATTTT
TRBJ1-2 NA NA TRBV5-4 CASSPGYGYTF TGTGCCAGCAGCCCGGGATATGGCTACACCTTC
TRBJ2-3 NA NA TRBV4-3 CASSQDVSGTDTQYF TGCGCCAGCAGCCAAGATGTTTCAGGCACAGATACGCAGTATTTT
TRBJ2-3 NA TRBD2 TRBV9 CASSLDSSGRGAQYF TGTGCCAGCAGCTTAGACTCTAGCGGGAGGGGGGCGCAGTATTTT
TRBJ2-7 NA TRBD2 TRBV15 CATSVGGTPGLAGVDEQYF TGTGCCACCAGCGTTGGGGGAACCCCTGGACTAGCGGGAGTTGACGAGCAGTACTTC
TRBJ2-2 NA TRBD2 TRBV4-3 CASSPSGLAGGHTGELFF TGCGCCAGCAGCCCTTCCGGACTAGCGGGAGGGCACACCGGGGAGCTGTTTTTT
TRBJ2-7 NA TRBD1 TRBV19 CASSRDRYHEQYF TGTGCCAGTAGTCGGGACAGGTATCACGAGCAGTACTTC
TRBJ1-2 NA TRBD1 TRBV5-5 CASSAGQVHYGYTF TGTGCCAGCAGCGCCGGACAGGTTCACTATGGCTACACCTTC
TRBJ2-3 few NA TRBV2 CASKAGPSTDTQYF TGTGCCAGCAAGGCAGGGCCTAGCACAGATACGCAGTATTTT
TRBJ1-5 NA NA TRBV19 CASSEQGLSNQPQHF TGTGCCAGTAGCGAACAGGGTCTGAGCAATCAGCCCCAGCATTTT
TRBJ1-4 NA NA TRBV27 CASSPYRGEKLFF TGTGCCAGCAGTCCCTACCGGGGGGAAAAACTGTTTTTT
TRBJ2-7 once TRBD1 TRBV27 CASTPGGYSYEQYF TGTGCCAGCACTCCAGGGGGCTACTCCTACGAGCAGTACTTC
TRBJ2-5 NA NA TRBV10-3 CAISATGGMTKETQYF TGTGCCATCAGTGCAACCGGGGGAATGACTAAAGAGACCCAGTACTTC
TRBJ2-1 NA TRBD2 TRBV4-1 CASSQGGGVAGSYNEQFF TGCGCCAGCAGCCAAGGCGGGGGGGTAGCGGGCTCCTACAATGAGCAGTTCTTC